The clone carrying this T cell receptor (beta chain) was found many times. The antigen is not known. This record comes from a study of response to subunit inactivated influenza vaccine. Findings of the study overall: The authors suggested that few new T cells are recruited per seasonal influenza vaccination.

TCRdb passed the RT-PCR reads through MiXCR, listing each CDR3 protein once. Of more than 550,000 distinct CDR3 sequences in the sample, over 9.5% were seen once. This CDR3 is 14 amino acids long. The V gene's germline CDR1 is SEHNR and CDR2 FQNEAQ (reference sequence). V dropped 4 bases and J dropped 7 bases, with 16 bases sitting between them. The receptor's source is a man aged 45-65 years who received an inactivated influenza vaccine. Source: PBMCs from blood, taken on the day of vaccination. The genes are TRBV7-9 and TRBJ2-5; the D gene could be TRBD1 or TRBD2 (5 bases each). As DNA, the CDR3 is TGTGCCAGCAGCTACCTCGGGGACGAGGCGACCCAGTACTTC. Protein product: CASSYLGDEATQYF.